These T cell receptor beta chains were read from a single sample in a study of blood T cell repertoires in COVID-19. Clones were sequenced by immunoSEQ multiplex PCR, and TCRdb holds only the in-frame ones, with some missing. The data contain roughly 130,000 clones, roughly 90% of them singletons. Sequenced input: peripheral blood. Receptors were obtained from a man over 45 with active COVID-19. Each CDR3 is given with its conserved first and last residue. The D gene is left open where the match is weak.

v_gene	d_gene	CDR3aa
TRBV7-9	TRBD1	CASSRQGYEQYF
TRBV13	NA	CASSLSPAGGYTF
TRBV12-3/TRBV12-4	NA	CASRGGGVGGYTF
TRBV9	NA	CASSSSGTPTSPLHF
TRBV7-9	NA	CASSSTPGVEYGYTF
TRBV6-4	TRBD1	CASHRGNGYTF
TRBV10-1	NA	CASRDSRLGTQYF
TRBV24-1	TRBD2	CATSDPSGGSYNEQFF
TRBV11-2	TRBD2	CASSFPAGGTGELFF
TRBV28	TRBD2	CASRASGRWGTDTQYF
TRBV11-1	NA	CASSLYGQNTEAFF
TRBV30	TRBD1	CAYIFRDRSYNEQFF
TRBV12-3/TRBV12-4	NA	CASSQGEEQPQHF
TRBV15	TRBD1	CATSRGDPGQGLYEQYF
TRBV5-1	TRBD2	CASSSRLAGGPGELFF
TRBV9	NA	CASSVAGSSSGANVLTF
TRBV2	NA	CASRNSALDTQYF
TRBV19	NA	CASSIGPGQETQYF
TRBV12-3/TRBV12-4	NA	CASSLAGGQTQYF
TRBV19	NA	CASRSGVSNTEAFF
TRBV7-3	TRBD1	CASSQGAKDTQYF
TRBV5-1	TRBD2	CASSQREDPDEQFF
TRBV7-2	TRBD1	CASSSGGTVNYGYTF
TRBV2	NA	CASSKLETLGQFF
TRBV5-1	NA	CASSPTGTHNEQFF
TRBV5-1	TRBD2	CASSIGLAEGTGELFF
TRBV10-3	TRBD1	CAISDPGQIYNEQFF
TRBV5-1	TRBD1	CASSLEQGASNTGELFF
TRBV29-1	TRBD2	CSVEEGYGRGGDEQFF
TRBV25-1	NA	CASSVAGGVTYNEQFF
TRBV5-6	NA	CASSLERGGELFF
TRBV6-5	NA	CASSNSQGTNTEAFF
TRBV7-2	TRBD2	CASSLNQLASYEQYF
TRBV10-3	NA	CAISETGNSNQPQHF
TRBV6-1	NA	CASSEGTSYEQYF
TRBV18	NA	CASSPRRADTQYF
TRBV11-3	TRBD2	CASSSRSTSGSNEQFF
TRBV4-1	NA	CASSQEQGRNTEAFF
TRBV4-1	NA	CASSQGHRVLTEAFF
TRBV5-4	NA	CASSPRGVGETQYF
TRBV5-1	NA	CASSTQGGETQYF
TRBV3-1/TRBV3-2	NA	CASSQGARIGQETQYF
TRBV3-1/TRBV3-2	NA	CASSQESQASTDTQYF
TRBV2	NA	CASSGLGGDTQYF